These 21 T cell receptor beta chains originate from one sample sequenced in a study of cytomegalovirus exposure and HLA in healthy donors. Profiled with immunoSEQ multiplex PCR; TCRdb holds only in-frame clones, not every one. The data show 110,000 to 150,000 clones, with approximately 86% seen just once and 7% to 9% held by the top ten. Sequencing was carried out using PBMCs. These receptors all stem from a woman under 30 in good health and CMV-seropositive.

This clone was counted between two and nine times. The CDR3 region has the DNA TGTGCCTGGAGTGCGACAGGAGCTAAGACTGAAGCTTTCTTT. Encoded protein: CAWSATGAKTEAFF. The chain is built from TRBV30 and TRBJ1-1, with TRBD1 as a possible D gene (6 bases). The CDR3 has 14 amino acids. The germline V gene has CDR1 GTSNPN and CDR2 SVGIG (reference sequence). V was trimmed by 1 base and J by 5 bases, leaving 14 bases between them.

The gene calls are TRBV7-9 and TRBJ2-7; D may be TRBD2 (5 bases). The germline CDR1 and CDR2 sequences are SEHNR and FQNEAQ (reference sequence). This CDR3 is 16 amino acids long. V lost 5 bases, J lost 1 base, and 18 bases lay in between. Here the CDR3 DNA reads TGTGCCAGCAGCAAACAAGGCAGGACGGGGTCCTACGAGCAGTACTTC. Protein: CASSKQGRTGSYEQYF.

This chain joins TRBV30 and TRBJ2-3, with TRBD2 as a possible D gene (6 bases). The CDR3 length is 14 residues. Germline CDR1 reads GTSNPN; CDR2 reads SVGIG (reference sequence). The V end was cut by 2 bases, the J end by 5 bases, with 14 bases between. The CDR3 protein is CAWSPGLTLDTQYF. CDR3 nucleotides: TGTGCCTGGAGTCCGGGACTTACCTTAGATACGCAGTATTTT.

The V gene is TRBV28, the J gene TRBJ2-5; 10 bases are shared with TRBD2. The V gene end was trimmed by 7 bases and the J gene end by 5 bases; junction bases not matched to a gene: 10. There are 15 residues in the CDR3. Germline V gives CDR1 MDHEN, CDR2 SYDVKM. The DNA of the CDR3 is TGTGCCAGCACCCAAGGACTAGCGGTAGGCGAGACCCAGTACTTC. This encodes CASTQGLAVGETQYF.

The chain is built from TRBV19 and TRBJ2-2; the match to TRBD2 covers 8 bases. Germline V lookup: CDR1 LNHDA, CDR2 SQIVND (reference sequence). V dropped 4 bases and J dropped 0; count of bases not matched to a gene: 1. The CDR3 contains 15 residues. The CDR3 sequence is CASSRTSTNTGELFF. CDR3 in DNA: TGTGCCAGTAGTAGGACTAGCACGAACACCGGGGAGCTGTTTTTT.

The rearrangement links TRBV5-4 to TRBJ2-1; TRBD1 matches 9 bases. The V segment lost 4 bases and the J segment 0 bases; nucleotides outside the gene matches: 11. The germline CDR1 and CDR2 sequences are SGHNT and YYREEE (reference sequence). There are 18 residues in the CDR3. The CDR3 DNA reads as TGTGCCAGCAGCCGCGATGGACAGGGGCCAGGCTCCTACAATGAGCAGTTCTTC. Its translation: CASSRDGQGPGSYNEQFF.

This chain links TRBV15 with TRBJ1-1, with a possible D match to TRBD1 (5 bases). The CDR3 loop spans 14 amino acids. Per the germline V gene, CDR1 is LNHNV and CDR2 is YYDKDF (reference sequence). Trimming took 0 bases from V and 2 from J, leaving 7 bases between them. The CDR3 DNA sequence: TGTGCCACCAGCAGAGACAGGGCAAACACTGAAGCTTTCTTT. Protein: CATSRDRANTEAFF. The full variable domain, rest sourced from reference TRBV15 and TRBJ1-1, is DAMVIQNPRYQVTQFGKPVTLSCSQTLNHNVMYWYQQKSSQAPKLLFHYYDKDFNNEADTPDNFQSRRPNTSFCFLDIRSPGLGDTAMYLCATSRDRANTEAFFGQGTRLTVV.

The J gene is TRBJ2-5, the V gene TRBV5-1, with D perhaps matching TRBD1 (6 bases). CDR3 length: 14 amino acids. Trimming cost V 4 bases and J 2 bases, with 12 bases left between them. In germline, CDR1 is SGHRS, CDR2 YFSETQ. DNA for the CDR3: TGCGCCAGCAGCAGGACAGCGACGCAAGAGACCCAGTACTTC. The encoded protein is CASSRTATQETQYF.

Written as DNA, the CDR3 is TGCGCCAGCAGCTTGGGGACTAGCGGGGCTGACACAGATACGCAGTATTTT. This gives the protein CASSLGTSGADTDTQYF. The rearrangement links TRBV5-1 to TRBJ2-3; the match to TRBD2 covers 12 bases. J gave up 2 bases and V 0 bases, and 4 bases lay outside the gene matches. There are 17 residues in the CDR3. From germline, CDR1 is SGHRS and CDR2 YFSETQ.

The chain carries TRBV5-6 and TRBJ2-1; 9 positions agree with TRBD2. V dropped 4 bases and J dropped 9; count of bases not matched to a gene: 11. The length of the CDR3 is 15 residues. The germline V gene encodes CDR1 SGHDT and CDR2 YYEEEE. CDR3 residues: CASSLMTSGSREQFF. CDR3 in DNA: TGTGCCAGCAGCCTTATGACTAGCGGTTCACGTGAGCAGTTCTTC.

The CDR3 DNA sequence: TGTGCCAGCCACAGGGACGGCTACGAGCAGTACTTC. Protein product: CASHRDGYEQYF. The chain couples TRBV6-5 to TRBJ2-7, with D possibly matching TRBD1 (6 bases). Germline CDR1 reads MNHEY; CDR2 reads SVGAGI. V dropped 8 bases and J dropped 3 bases, with 11 bases sitting between them. This CDR3 contains 12 residues.

This clone occurred many times. V and J are TRBV6-1 and TRBJ1-6; 8 nucleotides match TRBD1. V was clipped by 4 bases and J by 4 bases; unmatched bases: 3. CDR1 and CDR2 (germline): MNHNS, SASEGT. The CDR3 sequence is 15 residues long. CDR3 sequence (DNA): TGTGCCAGCAGTGTAGGGACAGGTTATAATTCACCCCTCCACTTT. This encodes CASSVGTGYNSPLHF.

V gene TRBV28 combines with J gene TRBJ2-7; 9 nucleotides agree with TRBD2. Unmatched junction bases numbered 15, after V lost 6 bases and J lost 3 bases. Germline V gene data show CDR1 as MDHEN and CDR2 as SYDVKM. The CDR3 sequence is 17 residues long. CDR3 DNA sequence: TGTGCCAGCAGCCGGCCAGTAGCGGGGGTAGAAATCTACGAGCAGTACTTC. Protein sequence: CASSRPVAGVEIYEQYF.

The chain recombines TRBV28 with TRBJ2-7, with 9 bases matching TRBD1. The J segment lost 5 bases and the V segment lost 4 bases, leaving 6 bases of the junction unmatched. The CDR3 spans 14 residues. The V gene's germline CDR1 is MDHEN and CDR2 SYDVKM. CDR3 protein: CASSSHRGQHEQYF. The CDR3 DNA sequence: TGTGCCAGCAGTTCCCACAGGGGGCAACACGAGCAGTACTTC. The variable domain in full, completed from reference TRBV28 and TRBJ2-7, reads DVKVTQSSRYLVKRTGEKVFLECVQDMDHENMFWYRQDPGLGLRLIYFSYDVKMKEKGDIPEGYSVSREKKERFSLILESASTNQTSMYLCASSSHRGQHEQYFGPGTRLTVT.

The count of this clone is one. In DNA form, the CDR3 reads TGTGCCAGCAAACTGGGGCAGGGGGTCTACGAGCAGTACTTC. It translates to CASKLGQGVYEQYF. The V and J genes are TRBV28 and TRBJ2-7; 7 nucleotides match TRBD1. The ends lost 7 bases at V and 3 bases at J; junction bases unmatched: 9. From germline, CDR1 is MDHEN and CDR2 SYDVKM. This CDR3 has 14 amino acids.

The chain carries TRBV10-1 and TRBJ1-5; D might be TRBD1 (5 bases). There are 13 residues in the CDR3. Germline-derived CDR1 and CDR2 are WNHNN and SYGVQD (reference sequence). Trimming took off 5 bases at V and 3 bases at J, with 8 bases between the two ends. CDR3 residues: CASSQGHNQPQHF. CDR3 nucleotides: TGCGCCAGCAGTCAGGGTCACAATCAGCCCCAGCATTTT.

The J gene is TRBJ1-6, the V gene TRBV5-6, with D possibly being TRBD1 (6 bases). The CDR3 is made up of 13 amino acids. Trimming cost V 4 bases and J 12 bases, with 14 bases left between them. Germline-derived CDR1 and CDR2 are SGHDT and YYEEEE. The CDR3 region is CASSLTGLGPLHF. In DNA form, the CDR3 reads TGTGCCAGCAGCCTAACAGGGTTGGGACCCCTCCACTTT.

This chain connects TRBV19 to TRBJ2-7; no clear D. This CDR3 has 14 amino acids. CDR1 is LNHDA and CDR2 is SQIVND in the germline V gene (reference sequence). Trimming pared 1 base from V and 1 base from J, leaving 8 bases between. In nucleotides, the CDR3 is TGTGCCAGTAGTATAGGAGGCAGTTCCTACGAGCAGTACTTC. Translating it yields CASSIGGSSYEQYF.

This chain links TRBV28 with TRBJ1-1; 9 bases line up with TRBD1. CDR3 length: 17 amino acids. Losses at the gene ends were 6 bases for V and 3 bases for J; bases not matched to a gene: 14. The V gene's germline CDR1 is MDHEN and CDR2 SYDVKM. The DNA of the CDR3 is TGTGCCAGCAGCCTTATGACAGGGGGAAGTGGGTACACTGAAGCTTTCTTT. Encoded protein: CASSLMTGGSGYTEAFF.

The genes are TRBV7-8 and TRBJ1-6; D might be TRBD1 (5 bases). V was cut by 0 bases and J by 6 bases, with 12 bases left in between. Germline V gives CDR1 SGHVS, CDR2 FQNEAQ. CDR3 length: 16 amino acids. CDR3 in amino acids: CASSLARAWGNSPLHF. The CDR3 bases are TGTGCCAGCAGCTTAGCCAGGGCATGGGGTAATTCACCCCTCCACTTT.

The chain uses TRBV5-6 and TRBJ2-5, with 11 nucleotides matching TRBD2. The ends lost 0 bases at V and 5 bases at J; junction bases unmatched: 9. Germline V lookup: CDR1 SGHDT, CDR2 YYEEEE. The CDR3 has 17 residues. The CDR3 nucleotides read TGTGCCAGCAGCTTGGTTAGCGGGGGGGCGAGCTTTGAGACCCAGTACTTC. Its protein product is CASSLVSGGASFETQYF.